Listed below are T cell receptor beta chains from one sample, sequenced in a study of T cell repertoires in cytomegalovirus infection. MiXCR was run by TCRdb on the reads, yielding one entry per CDR3 protein. The data contain nearly 550,000 distinct CDR3 sequences, 15% to 20% of them singletons. The sequenced material came from CD8+ T cells from PBMCs. These receptors originate from a human donor in good health (CMV status not recorded). Some clones in this sample may be carry-over from other donors' samples. Each CDR3 is given with its conserved first and last residue. The D gene is left open where the match is weak. Some rows have no size entry. The others give once, few or many, or a class for an expanded clone.

TRBJ2-3 TRBD2 - TRBV4-1 TGCGCCAGCAGCCAAGACCCACTAGCGGGAGGGCCCTACCGCACAGATACGCAGTATTTT CASSQDPLAGGPYRTDTQYF
TRBJ2-3 TRBD2 many TRBV28 TGTGCCAGCAGTTCCGGCCAGCGGGGGGATCAGTATTTT CASSSGQRGDQYF
TRBJ2-4 TRBD2 many TRBV7-2 TGTGCCAGCAGCTCCCACACGGGAGGGATGAACATTCAGTACTTC CASSSHTGGMNIQYF
TRBJ1-5 TRBD1 many TRBV7-9 TGTGCCAGCAGCTCGGGACAGTATAGCAATCAGCCCCAGCATTTT CASSSGQYSNQPQHF
TRBJ2-3 TRBD1 many TRBV7-6 TGTGCCAGCAGCCCTGGGACAGGAACGATGGATACGCAGTATTTT CASSPGTGTMDTQYF
TRBJ1-5 - few TRBV27 TGTGCCAGCAGTTTAAGGGGTGTCGTAGGGGCTCAGCCCCAGCATTTT CASSLRGVVGAQPQHF
TRBJ2-5 TRBD2 - TRBV19 TGTGCCAGTAGCTCTAGCGGGGCCCCCTCGTTCTTC CASSSSGAPSFF
TRBJ1-2 - - TRBV6-6 TGTGCCAGCAGTCCTTCCTCAACAATGGAGGGCTACACCTTC CASSPSSTMEGYTF
TRBJ2-7 TRBD1 few TRBV19 TGTGCCAGTAGAACCAAGGGACAGGGAGTCTACGAGCAGTACTTC CASRTKGQGVYEQYF
TRBJ1-2 TRBD1 few TRBV12-3/TRBV12-4 TGTGCCAGCGGAGACCCGGGACAGGGGGTCGACTATGGCTACACCTTC CASGDPGQGVDYGYTF
TRBJ1-4 - many TRBV7-8 TGTGCCAGCAGCGACCTAGGGGATCCTAATGAAAAACTGTTTTTT CASSDLGDPNEKLFF
TRBJ1-1 TRBD1 - TRBV27 TGTGCCAGCAGTCCCGGGACAGGGTACGACACTGAAGCTTTCTTT CASSPGTGYDTEAFF
TRBJ1-1 - many TRBV7-6 TGTGCCAGCAGCTCTATAAGGGAAACTGAAGCTTTCTTT CASSSIRETEAFF
TRBJ2-1 - many TRBV19 TGTGCCAGTAGTATAGGTAGCTACCTGGACAATGAGCAGTTCTTC CASSIGSYLDNEQFF
TRBJ2-1 - many TRBV6-1 TGTGCCAGCAGTGAAGCCCCGGGATTCTACAATGAGCAGTTCTTC CASSEAPGFYNEQFF
TRBJ2-6 TRBD1 many TRBV27 TGTGCCAGCGGGGGGACAGGGGACTCTGGGGCCAACGTCCTGACTTTC CASGGTGDSGANVLTF
TRBJ1-2 - few TRBV5-4 TGTGCCAGCAGCGGGGGGCGCACGGAGAATCTCCCCCTTAACTATGGCTACACCTTC CASSGGRTENLPLNYGYTF
TRBJ2-7 - - TRBV7-9 TGTGCCAGCAGCTTGAGCCTTGGGGGCTACGAGCAGTACTTC CASSLSLGGYEQYF
TRBJ2-7 - few TRBV6-8 TGTGCCAACTCCCCTCGGGTAAAGGCCTACGAGCAGTACTTC CANSPRVKAYEQYF
TRBJ2-7 - - TRBV12-3/TRBV12-4 TGTGCCAGCAGCTCTAGGGTCCTCCTAACTGGAGGAGTCTACGAGCAGTACTTC CASSSRVLLTGGVYEQYF
TRBJ2-3 TRBD2 - TRBV7-9 TGTGCCAGCAGCCGACTAGCCGGTGGAGATACGCAGTATTTT CASSRLAGGDTQYF
TRBJ1-2 - - TRBV4-1 TGCGCCAGCAGCCAAAGCCAAGGACAGCTAGGCTTGGGGCCTAACTATGGCTACACCTTC CASSQSQGQLGLGPNYGYTF
TRBJ2-3 TRBD1 - TRBV10-3 TGTGCCATCAGTGAGTCTGCCGGGACAGGGGCCAACCGCACAGATACGCAGTATTTT CAISESAGTGANRTDTQYF